This T cell receptor (beta chain) was found in a study of shared clonotypes between healthy human individuals. Study results and caveats: Naive subsets generally exceeded memory subsets in estimated richness.

Trimming took 6 bases from V and 4 from J, leaving 12 bases between them. The CDR3 runs to 14 residues. Germline V gene sequence: CDR1 MNHNS, CDR2 SASEGT. With regard to this clone: Its antigen is currently unknown.

Libraries were prepared by immunoSEQ multiplex PCR; TCRdb keeps only in-frame clonotypes and omits some of them. The sample shows about 2 million clones, roughly 94% of them seen only once. The naive CD8 subset, CD45RO-negative cells positively selected for CCR7, excluded terminally differentiated effector memory CD45RA+ cells. This TCR derives from a man between 18 and 29 years old in good health. The gene calls are TRBV6-1 and TRBJ1-4; D is uncertain. Sequenced material: naive CD8+ T cells sorted from blood. CDR3 bases: TGTGCCAGCAGATCCTGGATTTTTAATGAAAAACTGTTTTTT. It specifies CASRSWIFNEKLFF.